This T cell receptor (beta chain) comes out of a study of T cell repertoires in cytomegalovirus infection. On the study more broadly: Both CMV infection and a matching HLA type were indicated by public TCR beta signatures. Findings of the study overall: HLA-C-restricted CMV clonotypes gave the most frequent clonotype in two of eight donors. Cumulative frequency (of public TCR beta family members) identified carriers of CMV plus the relevant HLA.

V was shortened by 5 bases and J by 0 bases, with 8 bases between the two germline ends. The CDR3 length is 15 residues. CDR1 MNHEY and CDR2 SVGEGT come from the germline V gene. TCRdb reanalysed the reads using MiXCR and keeps one entry per CDR3 protein. The table lists about 250,000 distinct CDR3 sequences, approximately 6.7% of them singletons. This clonotype has a count of ten or more. The target antigen is unknown. The sample consisted of PBMCs. V and J are TRBV6-2 or TRBV6-3 and TRBJ2-6, with D uncertain. The clonotype was recovered from a human donor in good health (CMV status not recorded). Some clones in this sample may be carry-over from other donors' samples. The DNA of the CDR3 is TGTGCCAGCAGTGTCGACGGCTCTGGGGCCAACGTCCTGACTTTC. It is translated as CASSVDGSGANVLTF.